The clone carrying this T cell receptor (beta chain) was seen at least ten times. Its antigen is undetermined. This record comes from a study of CD8 T cells in ankylosing spondylitis. The study, taken as a whole, reports: For ankylosing spondylitis blood, a TCR beta motif of about 8 highly homologous variants appeared characteristic. Some of the motif variants had earlier been found in reactive arthritis patients' fluid and blood. Significantly higher representation of disease-linked clones was reported for matched ankylosing spondylitis synovial fluid.

Quantitative 5'-RACE was performed with molecular barcodes, and it yielded the TCR beta libraries. One entry per CDR3 protein, called by TCRdb with MiXCR from the 5' RACE reads. This sample has about 42,000 distinct CDR3 sequences, with roughly 2.5% found just once. V lost 3 bases and J 5 bases, leaving 14 bases between the germline ends. The germline CDR1 and CDR2 sequences are SGDLS and YYNGEE. This CDR3 region has 14 residues. Sequences were obtained from blood, either unsorted or a sorted T cell fraction (not recorded which). This chain connects TRBV9 to TRBJ1-1; D uncertain. The receptor comes from a male donor with ankylosing spondylitis or in good health (not recorded which). The DNA for the CDR3 is TGTGCCAGCAGCGGAGAGGAATGGGGAACTGAAGCTTTCTTT. Translated, it gives CASSGEEWGTEAFF.